This TCR beta chain was sequenced in a study of T cell responses to AZD1222 COVID-19 vaccine (dated by TCRdb to the early 2020s). With respect to the entire study: AZD1222 recipients given second doses at about 4 weeks or at about 12 weeks were pooled, since spike-specific TCR depth and breadth were not found to differ between the two schedules. TCR sequencing was performed for 233 trial participants, of whom some 200 were given two doses of AZD1222 and 26 were given two doses of MenACWY control vaccine. Trial participants were enrolled by age into 18-55, 56-69 and 70-plus year subgroups, with about 150, 27 and 61 TCR-sequenced participants respectively.

The CDR3 regions of human TCRbeta chains were analyzed by immunosequencing. As for the original processing: Repertoire TCRs were checked for matches against a reference library of SARS-CoV-2-specific TCRs that had been generated using the MIRA antigen-specificity platform. Breadth meant the fraction of unique TCRs that were SARS-CoV-2-associated, whereas depth meant the fraction of total T cells that were SARS-CoV-2-associated. Using the MIRA data, each spike-specific TCR was mapped to the spike region that the TCR reacts to and placed in a CD4 or CD8 class. Log10-transformed breadth and depth values were compared by one-way ANOVA with Sidak's multiple comparisons tests. TCRdb mirrors the immuneACCESS table, restricted to in-frame sequences. Some clones are absent from its copies; in checked studies, under half trace to an unresolved V gene, and the reason for the others is unknown. V and J calls and clone size are as listed in that table; D and trimming were resolved from the DNA. This sample holds fewer than 150,000 clones; around 93% were observed only once. The ten largest clones represent around 15% of the sample.

Broad study findings and their caveats: Because no day 14 peak-response samples were available, repertoires were characterized only after the peak T cell response. Participants were mostly white British, with more females than males. The authors suggested clonal diversity may have been underestimated. Epitopes outside the regions mutated in the B.1.351 and B.1.1.7 variants were reportedly recognized by nearly half of the unique spike-specific TCRs. The 56-69-year group was small, and its depth increase did not reach significance, likely because of low power. After two AZD1222 doses, spike-specific TCR breadth and depth were significantly higher than at day 0 and than in MenACWY recipients. The whole spike protein was spanned by vaccine-associated CD4 TCRs, and dominant responses were seen in regions 160-218 and 743-854. Conclusions about previously exposed vaccinees are limited, since just a handful of AZD1222 recipients were seropositive for SARS-CoV-2 at baseline.

In light of the paper, this sample's time point label describes: baseline before first vaccination. The vaccinee samples were drawn from two UK trials, COV001 and COV002, one of which was a single-blind randomized controlled phase 2/3 trial testing AZD1222 (ChAdOx1 nCoV-19) in healthy adults. For TCRbeta chain sequencing, PBMC samples from trial participants were taken at day 0 and at day 28 after the second dose. Between the V and J ends, shortened by 0 bases and 11 bases respectively, the junction contains 14 bases. CDR1 is given as MNHNS and CDR2 as SASEGT, both from the germline V gene. The CDR3 spans 13 residues, from the cysteine through the phenylalanine. The entry retains the CDR3 DNA only, 39 bases that are in frame from base 1. On this clone: The antigen this receptor binds is unknown. It has no much larger one-base neighbor in the sample; base qualities were not kept.

This receptor was identified in an adult in good health. The V and J genes are TRBV6-1 and TRBJ2-7; too little of a D gene remains to name it. The sample consisted of peripheral blood, taken on day 0 of AZD1222 vaccination. The encoded CDR3 is CASSEAHRPIEYF. The nucleotide sequence is TGTGCCAGCAGTGAAGCGCACAGACCAATTGAGTACTTC.